This is a list of T cell receptor beta chains from one sample in a study of blood T cell repertoires in COVID-19. TCRdb keeps only in-frame clones here, not all; method: immunoSEQ multiplex PCR. Here the sample spans 200,000 to 300,000 clones, about 85% being singletons. The sample comprised peripheral blood. The origin of the receptors is a man between 60 and 75 years old with acute or convalescent COVID-19. Each CDR3 is given with its conserved first and last residue. A D gene is named only where the DNA matches it firmly. Size tells how often a clone was seen (once, few, many) or the class of an expanded clone, and some rows leave it out.

clone size	V gene	D gene	J gene	CDR3 protein	CDR3 DNA
once	TRBV6-1	TRBD2	TRBJ2-1	CASSGSAGRGGRWREQFF	TGTGCCAGCAGTGGGTCTGCCGGCCGGGGGGGCAGATGGCGTGAGCAGTTCTTC
-	TRBV7-9	TRBD1	TRBJ1-4	CASIRDSSNEKLFF	TGTGCCAGCATTAGGGACAGCTCTAATGAAAAACTGTTTTTT
-	TRBV6-5	-	TRBJ2-7	CATVNREYEQYF	TGTGCCACGGTTAATAGAGAGTACGAGCAGTACTTC
-	TRBV9	-	TRBJ1-1	CASSVVGGEAFF	TGTGCCAGCAGCGTAGTCGGCGGTGAAGCTTTCTTT
-	TRBV5-1	-	TRBJ2-5	CASYLQQETQYF	TGCGCCAGCTACTTACAGCAAGAGACCCAGTACTTC
-	TRBV10-1	TRBD2	TRBJ2-1	CASRRTSGSSSYNEQFF	TGCGCCAGCCGACGAACTAGCGGGAGTAGCTCCTACAATGAGCAGTTCTTC
-	TRBV21-1	-	TRBJ2-7	CASPPRRGGVHEQYF	TGTGCCAGCCCCCCCCGGCGGGGAGGGGTCCACGAGCAGTACTTC
-	TRBV29-1	-	TRBJ1-2	CSVDSYGYTF	TGCAGCGTAGACAGCTATGGCTACACCTTC
-	TRBV27	TRBD1	TRBJ1-5	CASSLGTGSNQPQHF	TGTGCCAGCAGTTTAGGGACAGGAAGCAATCAGCCCCAGCATTTT
-	TRBV18	TRBD2	TRBJ2-7	CASSPQGSSGRGQYYEQYF	TGTGCCAGCTCACCTCAGGGGTCTAGCGGGAGAGGGCAATACTACGAGCAGTACTTC
-	TRBV7-9	-	TRBJ1-4	CASSLEHGANEKLFF	TGTGCCAGCAGCTTAGAACATGGTGCTAATGAAAAACTGTTTTTT
once	TRBV19	TRBD2	TRBJ2-3	CASSVAGGADTQYF	TGTGCCAGTAGTGTAGCGGGAGGCGCAGATACGCAGTATTTT
-	TRBV9	TRBD2	TRBJ2-5	CASSSSGTLKETQYF	TGTGCCAGCAGCTCTAGCGGGACGCTAAAAGAGACCCAGTACTTC
-	TRBV6-2/TRBV6-3	-	TRBJ1-6	CASSPPWTDSPLHF	TGTGCCAGCAGCCCTCCGTGGACAGATTCACCCCTCCACTTT
-	TRBV2	TRBD2	TRBJ2-3	CASMGGVRSTDTQYF	TGTGCCAGCATGGGGGGGGTTCGTAGCACAGATACGCAGTATTTT
-	TRBV4-1	-	TRBJ2-7	CASSQERVTYEQYF	TGCGCCAGCAGCCAAGAGCGGGTTACCTACGAGCAGTACTTC